This T cell receptor beta chain comes out of a study of vaccination and CD4 T cells after COVID-19. Study findings and constraints: Spike mono-reactivity was the property of 304 of 307 vaccine-specific clones in convalescent patients.

Treatment given: roughly 11-day PBMC culture with coronavirus spike peptide pools or control peptides (ViraFEST assay). The CDR3 consists of 15 residues. Germline trimming cut 5 bases from V and 4 bases from J; bases unmatched to any gene: 11. Germline V gives CDR1 DFQATT, CDR2 SNEGSKA (reference sequence). Sequence data for DNA of cultured CD4+ T cells were generated by the Oncomine TCR Beta short-read assay. TCRdb ran MiXCR on the PCR reads and lists one entry per CDR3 protein. The profile shows roughly 15,000 distinct CDR3 sequences, roughly 66% of them singletons. Notes on this clonotype: Its antigen is as yet unknown.

Sequencing used CD4+ T cells from blood, cultured in vitro. This clonotype was sampled from a human donor who had recovered from COVID-19. The chain carries TRBV20-1 and TRBJ1-2, with TRBD1 identical over 9 bases. The DNA for the CDR3 is TGCAGTGCTCAAACTCCGGGACAGGGATCCTATGGCTACACCTTC. It specifies CSAQTPGQGSYGYTF.